A single sample gave rise to the 21 T cell receptor beta chains below, sequenced in a study of Graves' ophthalmopathy and Graves' hyperthyroidism. Researchers took RNA transcripts and amplified TCR beta CDR3 regions from them. Investigators did first-round RT-PCR with HTBI primers, then second-round multiplex PCR. TCRdb recomputed calls from the multiplex PCR reads with MiXCR, one row per CDR3 protein. The data contain 350,000 to 400,000 distinct CDR3 sequences, 15% of them singletons. The specimen was peripheral blood. These receptors all come from a woman aged 18-29 years with stable Graves' hyperthyroidism.

This sequence joins TRBV11-2 and TRBJ1-1, with a weak D call TRBD1 (6 bases). In germline, CDR1 is SGHAT, CDR2 FQNNGV. The V and J ends lost 5 bases and 0 bases respectively, with 13 bases between them. The CDR3 is 15 residues long. CDR3 sequence (DNA): TGTGCCAGCAGCACCGGACAGCATATGAACACTGAAGCTTTCTTT. Its protein is CASSTGQHMNTEAFF. The full variable domain, in which reference TRBV11-2 and TRBJ1-1 provide the parts outside the CDR3, is EAGVAQSPRYKIIEKRQSVAFWCNPISGHATLYWYQQILGQGPKLLIQFQNNGVVDDSQLPKDRFSAERLKGVDSTLKIQPAKLEDSAVYLCASSTGQHMNTEAFFGQGTRLTVV.

In its sample, this clonotype was seen many times. The chain combines TRBV4-1 with TRBJ2-5; no clear D. With 1 base removed from V and 7 bases from J, the gap between germline ends came to 7 bases. Germline V gene data show CDR1 as MGHRA and CDR2 as YSYEKL. CDR3 length: 12 residues. In DNA, the CDR3 is TGCGCCAGCAGCCAAGGGGTCGGGACCCAGTACTTC. This translates into CASSQGVGTQYF.

This clonotype came up many times. Here the CDR3 DNA reads TGTGCCAGTGCAGAGAGAACTGAAGCTTTCTTT. Translation gives CASAERTEAFF. This rearrangement joins TRBV19 to TRBJ1-1; D uncertain. This CDR3 contains 11 residues. Germline CDR1 and CDR2: LNHDA and SQIVND (reference sequence). Trimming shortened V by 8 bases and J by 5 bases, and 9 bases separated the two germline ends.

This clonotype has at least ten counts. V and J are TRBV12-3 or TRBV12-4 and TRBJ2-5, with D maybe TRBD2 (6 bases). V was trimmed by 5 bases and J by 4 bases, leaving 11 bases between them. The CDR3 loop spans 13 amino acids. The CDR3 nucleotides are TGTGCCAGCAGTCGACTAGAAAGAGAGACCCAGTACTTC. Amino acids: CASSRLERETQYF.

A word on this clonotype: This clone may be a read error of a much larger clone one base away. This chain links TRBV6-1 with TRBJ1-5, with D perhaps TRBD1 (5 bases). The CDR3 length is 14 residues. Trimming shortened V by 5 bases and J by 7 bases, and 15 bases separated the two germline ends. Germline V gives CDR1 MNHNS, CDR2 SASEGT. This CDR3 is CASSPGTSVQPQHF. In DNA, the CDR3 is TGTGCCAGCAGTCCCGGGACGTCGGTCCAGCCCCAGCATTTT.

This clonotype was detected many times. The V and J genes are TRBV12-3 or TRBV12-4 and TRBJ1-1; D not resolved. The CDR3 is 11 amino acids. V was cut by 6 bases and J by 2 bases, with 4 bases left in between. CDR3 region: CASSDNTEAFF. CDR3 sequence (DNA): TGTGCCAGCAGCGATAACACTGAAGCTTTCTTT.

This clonotype was observed at least ten times. This chain connects TRBV11-3 to TRBJ2-2; no definite D call. Germline CDR1 SGHNT, CDR2 YENEEA. The CDR3 is made up of 15 amino acids. V lost 3 bases to trimming and J lost 0 bases, with 8 bases between them. This chain's CDR3 is CASSFLPANTGELFF. CDR3 nucleotide sequence: TGTGCCAGCAGCTTTTTGCCGGCGAACACCGGGGAGCTGTTTTTT.

This clonotype was recorded at least ten times. The chain couples TRBV6-1 to TRBJ1-3, with TRBD1 matching 8 bases. Trimming at V came to 8 bases and at J to 1 base, leaving 1 base not matched to a gene. This CDR3 has 13 amino acids. CDR1 is MNHNS and CDR2 is SASEGT in the germline V gene. CDR3 bases: TGTGCCAGCGGACAGGGTTCTGGAAACACCATATATTTT. This translates into CASGQGSGNTIYF.

The CDR3 nucleotides read TGCGCCAGCAGCCAAGTGGTCGGACAAAACACTGAAGCTTTCTTT. Translated, it gives CASSQVVGQNTEAFF. The chain links TRBV4-1 to TRBJ1-1; perhaps TRBD1 as D (5 bases). The CDR3 is 15 residues long. The germline CDR1 and CDR2 sequences are MGHRA and YSYEKL. Trimming shortened V by 1 base and J by 2 bases, and 11 bases separated the two germline ends.

This clonotype was recorded at least ten times. The chain has TRBV7-6 and TRBJ1-1; 7 bases agree with TRBD1. This CDR3 spans 15 amino acids. CDR1 is SGHVS, CDR2 FNYEAQ, per germline. J lost 3 bases, V lost 2 bases, and 6 bases had no gene match. In nucleotides, the CDR3 is TGTGCCAGCAGCTTAACAGGGGATGAGGACACTGAAGCTTTCTTT. This sequence encodes CASSLTGDEDTEAFF.

This sequence joins TRBV9 and TRBJ1-3; perhaps TRBD1 as D (6 bases). V lost 2 bases and J lost 4, with 13 bases in between. From germline, CDR1 is SGDLS and CDR2 YYNGEE. There are 15 residues in the CDR3. The CDR3 DNA follows: TGTGCCAGCAGCGTGTCAGGGGAGAGCGGAAACACCATATATTTT. This translates into CASSVSGESGNTIYF.

This clonotype was seen many times. The V and J genes are TRBV7-9 and TRBJ1-1; no definite D call. The germline CDR1 and CDR2 sequences are SEHNR and FQNEAQ (reference sequence). V was trimmed by 5 bases and J by 1 base, leaving 14 bases between them. This CDR3 region has 15 residues. CDR3 sequence: CASSAGLPWNTEAFF. The CDR3 nucleotides read TGTGCCAGCAGCGCCGGACTGCCCTGGAACACTGAAGCTTTCTTT. Together with reference TRBV7-9 and TRBJ1-1, the CDR3 gives the full variable domain: DTGVSQNPRHKITKRGQNVTFRCDPISEHNRLYWYRQTLGQGPEFLTYFQNEAQLEKSRLLSDRFSAERPKGSFSTLEIQRTEQGDSAMYLCASSAGLPWNTEAFFGQGTRLTVV.

The sample holds a few counts of this clonotype. This chain joins TRBV5-5 and TRBJ1-1; tentative D call: TRBD1 (6 bases). Germline loops: CDR1 SGHKS, CDR2 YYEKEE (reference sequence). The V end was cut by 1 base, the J end by 5 bases, with 15 bases between. This CDR3 comprises 15 residues. The CDR3 sequence is CASSLFSGVITEAFF. Written as DNA, the CDR3 is TGTGCCAGCAGCTTGTTTTCAGGGGTAATAACTGAAGCTTTCTTT. Filled out from reference TRBV5-5 and TRBJ1-1, the complete variable domain reads DAGVTQSPTHLIKTRGQQVTLRCSPISGHKSVSWYQQVLGQGPQFIFQYYEKEERGRGNFPDRFSARQFPNYSSELNVNALLLGDSALYLCASSLFSGVITEAFFGQGTRLTVV.

This clonotype was counted ten times or more. V gene TRBV7-3 combines with J gene TRBJ1-5; no definite D call. This CDR3 spans 17 amino acids. Trimming cost V 2 bases and J 0 bases, with 14 bases left between them. Per germline, CDR1 SGHTA and CDR2 FQGTGA. CDR3 sequence: CASSLDDRVYSNQPQHF. The CDR3 coding sequence is TGTGCCAGCAGCTTAGACGATAGGGTCTATAGCAATCAGCCCCAGCATTTT.

This clonotype appeared many times. The rearrangement uses TRBV12-3 or TRBV12-4 and TRBJ1-3; D unclear. Trimming stripped 7 bases from V and 6 bases from J, with 16 bases between. The CDR3 is 14 residues long. CDR3 protein: CASTRIPVENTIYF. The CDR3 coding sequence is TGTGCCAGCACCCGTATTCCGGTCGAAAACACCATATATTTT.

The chain joins TRBV4-2 to TRBJ2-7; D gene uncertain. CDR1 and CDR2 from the germline V gene are LGHNA and YNFKEQ. The CDR3 is 13 residues long. V lost 0 bases and J lost 5, with 8 bases in between. CDR3 coding DNA: TGTGCCAGCAGCCAAGAAACGTGGCACGAGCAGTACTTC. Encoded protein: CASSQETWHEQYF.

This clonotype has just a few counts. At one end, the junction sequence differs from germline, possibly due to a read error. The chain carries TRBV27 and TRBJ2-7; perhaps D is TRBD1 or TRBD2 (5 bases each). The CDR3 is 14 amino acids. CDR1 MNHEY and CDR2 SMNVEV come from the germline V gene (reference sequence). The CDR3 DNA follows: TGTGCCAGCGGTTTAATGGGGGTGGCCTACGAGCAGTACTTC. This encodes CASGLMGVAYEQYF.

This clonotype was seen a single time. The chain recombines TRBV6-1 with TRBJ1-1; perhaps TRBD1 as D (6 bases). V lost 8 bases and J lost 0, with 16 bases in between. Germline V gene data show CDR1 as MNHNS and CDR2 as SASEGT. The CDR3 sequence is 15 residues long. The CDR3 region is CASGGGATLNTEAFF. CDR3 nucleotides: TGTGCCAGCGGCGGGGGGGCCACGTTGAACACTGAAGCTTTCTTT.

This clonotype came up many times. The chain carries TRBV20-1 and TRBJ1-3; 9 nucleotides agree with TRBD1. This CDR3 contains 13 residues. Losses at the gene ends were 6 bases for V and 5 bases for J; bases not matched to a gene: 5. Germline V gene data show CDR1 as DFQATT and CDR2 as SNEGSKA (reference sequence). CDR3 bases: TGCAGTGCCCGACAGGGGGAACGAAACACCATATATTTT. Translation gives CSARQGERNTIYF.

This clonotype has at least ten counts. The chain is built from TRBV20-1 and TRBJ2-5; D unresolved. Looked up from germline, CDR1 is DFQATT and CDR2 is SNEGSKA (reference sequence). This CDR3 region has 13 residues. The V and J ends lost 3 bases and 5 bases respectively, with 13 bases between them. CDR3 in amino acids: CSASRSARETQYF. CDR3 nucleotides: TGCAGTGCTAGTAGGTCAGCTAGGGAGACCCAGTACTTC.

As DNA, the CDR3 is TGTGCCAGCAGGCCAACGGCAGGGTATAACACTGAAGCTTTCTTT. Protein product: CASRPTAGYNTEAFF. This chain links TRBV7-3 with TRBJ1-1; D is perhaps TRBD1 (5 bases). The CDR3 spans 15 residues. V dropped 6 bases and J dropped 2 bases, with 16 bases sitting between them. The V gene's germline CDR1 is SGHTA and CDR2 FQGTGA. The full variable domain, in which reference TRBV7-3 and TRBJ1-1 provide the parts outside the CDR3, is GAGVSQTPSNKVTEKGKYVELRCDPISGHTALYWYRQSLGQGPEFLIYFQGTGAADDSGLPNDRFFAVRPEGSVSTLKIQRTERGDSAVYLCASRPTAGYNTEAFFGQGTRLTVV.